The 7 T cell receptor beta chains reported below all come from one sample, sequenced in a study of blood T cell repertoires in COVID-19. Sequencing was performed with immunoSEQ multiplex PCR; in TCRdb, only in-frame clones are kept and a portion is missing. Here the sample spans 350,000 to 450,000 clones, around 89% being singletons. Sequenced material: PBMCs or T cells enriched from blood (not recorded which). These TCRs come from a man aged 30 to 45 who had recovered from COVID-19.

The chain is built from TRBV27 and TRBJ2-1; a possible D gene is TRBD2 (6 bases). The germline gives CDR1 MNHEY, CDR2 SMNVEV (reference sequence). The ends were cut back, 4 bases at V and 4 bases at J, with 14 bases in the middle. The CDR3 is 15 amino acids. The CDR3 sequence: CASSWGLAEYNEQFF. The CDR3 DNA follows: TGTGCCAGCAGTTGGGGGTTAGCGGAGTACAATGAGCAGTTCTTC.

The V gene is TRBV12-5, the J gene TRBJ1-5; weak D call: TRBD1 (5 bases). The ends were cut back, 0 bases at V and 6 bases at J, with 6 bases in the middle. CDR1 is LGHNT, CDR2 FRNRAP, per germline. The CDR3 totals 13 residues. The CDR3 DNA is TGTGCTAGTGGTTTGGTAACAGGTCAGCCCCAGCATTTT. As protein: CASGLVTGQPQHF.

In DNA form, the CDR3 reads TGTGCCAGCAGCTCTACAAATCGGGACAGAGAGGAAGCTTTCTTT. The encoded protein is CASSSTNRDREEAFF. The J gene is TRBJ1-1, the V gene TRBV11-2; 7 bases fit TRBD1. V dropped 4 bases and J dropped 8; count of bases not matched to a gene: 13. CDR3 length: 15 residues. CDR1 and CDR2 from the germline V gene are SGHAT and FQNNGV.

This clone has just one count. The genes are TRBV3-1 (or the pseudogene TRBV3-2) and TRBJ2-1; D remains ambiguous. Trimming took 1 base from V and 3 from J, leaving 7 bases between them. The CDR3 sequence is 14 residues long. From germline, CDR1 is LGHDT and CDR2 YNNKEL (reference sequence). The CDR3 DNA reads as TGTGCCAGCAGCCAAGGACACGACTACAATGAGCAGTTCTTC. Protein: CASSQGHDYNEQFF.

There are a few counts of this clone. The rearrangement links TRBV19 to TRBJ2-2; 9 nucleotides match TRBD1. The CDR3 totals 16 residues. J lost 4 bases, V lost 5 bases, and 8 bases had no gene match. Looked up from germline, CDR1 is LNHDA and CDR2 is SQIVND (reference sequence). CDR3 coding DNA: TGTGCCAGTAGTGCGGGCGACAGGGGGAGCACCGGGGAGCTGTTTTTT. It codes for CASSAGDRGSTGELFF. Variable domain in full (rest from reference TRBV19 and TRBJ2-2): DGGITQSPKYLFRKEGQNVTLSCEQNLNHDAMYWYRQDPGQGLRLIYYSQIVNDFQKGDIAEGYSVSREKKESFPLTVTSAQKNPTAFYLCASSAGDRGSTGELFFGEGSRLTVL.

The chain combines TRBV24-1 with TRBJ1-5; 8 bases match TRBD1. V dropped 4 bases and J dropped 5; count of bases not matched to a gene: 6. The CDR3 is 15 residues long. Germline V gene data show CDR1 as KGHDR and CDR2 as SFDVKD. The chain's CDR3 is CATSDAQGAHQPQHF. The CDR3 coding sequence is TGTGCCACCAGTGACGCCCAGGGGGCCCATCAGCCCCAGCATTTT.

The chain employs TRBV2 and TRBJ1-5; tentatively, D is TRBD1 (6 bases). V was clipped by 8 bases and J by 7 bases, with 15 bases between them. The CDR3 sequence is 13 residues long. Germline-derived CDR1 and CDR2 are SNHLY and FYNNEI. CDR3 sequence reads: CASGTKPPQPQHF. CDR3 DNA: TGTGCCAGCGGGACAAAGCCGCCCCAGCCCCAGCATTTT.